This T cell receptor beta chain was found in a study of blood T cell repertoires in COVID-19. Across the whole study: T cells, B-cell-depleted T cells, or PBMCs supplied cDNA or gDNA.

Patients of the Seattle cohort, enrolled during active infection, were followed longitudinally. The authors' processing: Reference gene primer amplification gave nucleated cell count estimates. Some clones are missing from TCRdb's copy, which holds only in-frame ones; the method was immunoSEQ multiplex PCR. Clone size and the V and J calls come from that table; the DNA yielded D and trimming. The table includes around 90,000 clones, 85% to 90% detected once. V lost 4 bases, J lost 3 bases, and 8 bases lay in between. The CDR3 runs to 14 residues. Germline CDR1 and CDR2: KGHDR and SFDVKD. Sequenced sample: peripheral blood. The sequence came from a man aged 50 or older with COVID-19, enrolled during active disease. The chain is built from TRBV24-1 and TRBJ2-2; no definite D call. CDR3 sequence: CATSDPIYTGELFF. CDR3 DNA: TGTGCCACCAGTGACCCCATTTACACCGGGGAGCTGTTTTTT.